This T cell receptor (beta chain) originates from a study of T cell repertoires in cytomegalovirus infection. Study context: Both recently identified HLA-C-restricted and well-studied HLA-B-restricted CMV epitopes were used in the study. Public signatures in TCR beta pointed to CMV infection and matching HLA type. Study findings and constraints: The ex vivo response showed dominance by HLA-C-restricted CMV-specific TCR beta clonotypes. Accumulated public TCR beta family frequency recognized individuals carrying CMV together with the relevant HLA.

For this clonotype: The antigen is unknown.

MiXCR, run by TCRdb on the reads, gives a single entry per CDR3 protein. The table lists 110,000 or so distinct CDR3 sequences, under 35% of them singletons. This clonotype was sampled from a human donor in good health (CMV status not recorded). Some clones in this sample may be carry-over from other donors' samples. Sequences were derived from CD8+ T cells from cultured PBMCs, sampled from culture after CMV antigen stimulation.

In DNA form, the CDR3 reads TGCGCCAGCAGCTTGGGGGCATACATCTACGAGCAGTACTTC. Amino acids: CASSLGAYIYEQYF. The rearrangement uses TRBV5-1 and TRBJ2-7; D is unresolved. The CDR3 is 14 amino acids. V was pared by 0 bases and J by 3 bases, with 10 bases between. Germline assignment: CDR1 SGHRS and CDR2 YFSETQ.